Shown below are 2 T cell receptor beta chains from a single sample sequenced in a study of vaccination and CD4 T cells after COVID-19. TCRdb itself ran the PCR reads through MiXCR, one entry per CDR3 protein. The profile shows approximately 19,000 distinct CDR3 sequences, less than 80% of them singletons. The specimen was CD4+ T cells from blood, collected before SARS-CoV-2 vaccination. All receptors derive from a human donor who had recovered from COVID-19.

This chain connects TRBV7-2 to TRBJ2-3; 9 positions agree with TRBD2. Germline assignment: CDR1 SGHTA and CDR2 FQGNSA. The V segment lost 3 bases and the J segment 4 bases; nucleotides outside the gene matches: 8. The CDR3 consists of 16 residues. The CDR3 region is CASSFGSSGAADTQYF. CDR3 in DNA: TGTGCCAGCAGCTTTGGGTCTAGCGGGGCCGCAGATACGCAGTATTTT.

The table lists this clonotype with a few counts. This chain connects TRBV20-1 to TRBJ2-3; 11 nucleotides line up with TRBD2. The CDR3 runs to 17 residues. The V segment lost 5 bases and the J segment 0 bases; nucleotides outside the gene matches: 10. Germline assignment: CDR1 DFQATT and CDR2 SNEGSKA (reference sequence). The CDR3 region is CSAGGRGLAASTDTQYF. CDR3 in DNA: TGCAGTGCTGGGGGCAGGGGACTAGCGGCTAGCACAGATACGCAGTATTTT.